The rows below give T cell receptor beta chains drawn from one sample of a study of human T cells and chemical hapten exposure. TCRdb analysed the 5' RACE reads with MiXCR anew, one entry per CDR3 protein. The data show under 150,000 distinct CDR3 sequences, approximately 19% seen once. Source of these receptors: a human donor in good health. The CDR3 runs from the conserved cysteine through the conserved F or W. The order of the fields is clone size, D gene, V gene, J gene, CDR3 protein, CDR3 DNA. D genes are given only for firm matches. Expanded clones get a size class; other rows say once, few or many, or leave the size out.

-	-	TRBV29-1	TRBJ1-5	CSVEVGGYSNQPQHF	TGCAGCGTTGAAGTGGGCGGTTATAGCAATCAGCCCCAGCATTTT
-	-	TRBV7-8	TRBJ2-5	CASRADIGPQETQYF	TGTGCCAGCAGAGCAGACATCGGTCCCCAAGAGACCCAGTACTTC
-	-	TRBV7-9	TRBJ1-2	CASSLDGGRDNYGNTF	TGTGCCAGCAGCTTAGATGGAGGCAGGGACAACTATGGCAACACCTTC
-	TRBD1	TRBV27	TRBJ1-5	CASSFPDRGHQPQHF	TGTGCCAGCAGTTTCCCGGACAGGGGGCATCAGCCCCAGCATTTT
-	-	TRBV12-3/TRBV12-4	TRBJ2-7	CASSQGLVGYEQYF	TGTGCCAGCAGCCAAGGATTGGTTGGGTACGAGCAGTACTTC
few	TRBD2	TRBV20-1	TRBJ2-5	CSARNGLAGVETQYF	TGCAGTGCTAGAAACGGACTAGCGGGAGTGGAGACCCAGTACTTC
-	-	TRBV20-1	TRBJ2-6	CSAREGGASGANVLTF	TGCAGTGCTAGAGAAGGGGGAGCCTCTGGGGCCAACGTCCTGACTTTC
-	-	TRBV28	TRBJ1-5	CASSPPERPQHF	TGTGCCAGCAGTCCCCCCGAAAGGCCCCAGCATTTT
-	TRBD2	TRBV20-1	TRBJ2-5	CSARDGRGGETQYF	TGCAGTGCTAGGGACGGGCGCGGGGGAGAGACCCAGTACTTC
-	-	TRBV7-3	TRBJ2-1	CASSPDRAPGGYNEQFF	TGTGCCAGCAGCCCCGACAGAGCTCCTGGGGGGTACAATGAGCAGTTCTTC
-	TRBD1	TRBV28	TRBJ1-4	CASSQTEPGQGIYNEKLFF	TGTGCCAGCAGTCAAACTGAACCGGGACAGGGGATCTATAATGAAAAACTGTTTTTT
-	TRBD2	TRBV5-4	TRBJ2-1	CASSQRLAGPYNEQFF	TGTGCCAGCAGCCAACGACTAGCGGGACCCTACAATGAGCAGTTCTTC
-	TRBD2	TRBV14	TRBJ2-5	CASSNYGLAGGGETQYF	TGTGCCAGCAGCAACTATGGACTAGCGGGAGGTGGTGAGACCCAGTACTTC
few	-	TRBV7-2	TRBJ2-3	CASSLLGPDTQYF	TGTGCCAGCAGCTTACTCGGACCAGATACGCAGTATTTT
-	-	TRBV21-1	TRBJ1-2	CATVRDRESF	TGTGCCACCGTCCGGGACAGAGAATCTTTC
-	TRBD2	TRBV3-1	TRBJ2-1	CASSQERSGLVSDEQFF	TGTGCCAGCAGCCAAGAACGAAGCGGACTAGTCTCGGATGAGCAGTTCTTC
few	TRBD2	TRBV7-9	TRBJ2-7	CASSPPVAGAHEQYF	TGTGCCAGCAGCCCCCCGGTAGCGGGAGCCCACGAGCAGTACTTC
few	-	TRBV21-1	TRBJ1-2	CASSPPRRGTYGYTF	TGTGCCAGCAGCCCCCCACGCCGGGGAACCTATGGCTACACCTTC
many	-	TRBV18	TRBJ2-1	CASSPQGYNEQFF	TGTGCCAGCTCACCCCAGGGTTACAATGAGCAGTTCTTC
few	-	TRBV9	TRBJ2-1	CASSFRDNTYNEQFF	TGTGCCAGCAGCTTCCGGGACAACACCTACAATGAGCAGTTCTTC
few	-	TRBV28	TRBJ2-7	CASSTLREQYF	TGTGCCAGCAGTACTTTACGAGAGCAGTACTTC
-	TRBD2	TRBV5-1	TRBJ2-1	CASSLPGTSGSNEQFF	TGCGCCAGCAGCTTACCCGGGACTAGCGGGAGCAATGAGCAGTTCTTC
few	TRBD2	TRBV27	TRBJ2-7	CASSPRWTSGYEQYF	TGTGCCAGCAGTCCCAGGTGGACTAGCGGCTACGAGCAGTACTTC
-	-	TRBV7-3	TRBJ2-1	CASSYLDGEQFF	TGTGCCAGCAGCTACCTAGACGGTGAGCAGTTCTTC
-	-	TRBV5-1	TRBJ2-7	CASSTQGTYEQYF	TGCGCCAGCAGCACACAGGGAACCTACGAGCAGTACTTC
few	-	TRBV4-1	TRBJ1-6	CASSRSLAATTRVFNSPLHF	TGCGCCAGCAGCCGATCCTTGGCAGCCACGACGAGAGTGTTTAATTCACCCCTCCACTTT
few	TRBD2	TRBV18	TRBJ2-3	CASSPKLKTSGASDTQYF	TGTGCCAGCTCACCCAAATTAAAGACTAGCGGGGCCTCAGATACGCAGTATTTT
few	-	TRBV24-1	TRBJ2-4	CATSETGQNIQYF	TGTGCCACCAGTGAAACGGGGCAAAACATTCAGTACTTC
-	-	TRBV10-2	TRBJ2-6	CASRGRASSLPGANVLTF	TGCGCCAGCAGAGGTCGGGCTAGTAGTTTGCCTGGGGCCAACGTCCTGACTTTC
-	-	TRBV28	TRBJ2-1	CASIEGGRLTYNEQFF	TGTGCCAGCATTGAGGGGGGCAGGTTAACTTACAATGAGCAGTTCTTC
few	TRBD1	TRBV7-2	TRBJ2-2	CASSPGGQANTGELFF	TGTGCCAGCAGCCCCGGGGGACAGGCTAACACCGGGGAGCTGTTTTTT